A single sample is the source of the 23 T cell receptor beta chains below, sequenced in a study of neoadjuvant anti-PD-1 for oral cavity cancer (dated by TCRdb to about 2021). The time point label, read with the paper, signifies: before neoadjuvant nivolumab. The library came from the immunoSEQ multiplex PCR assay. Entries here come from immuneACCESS through TCRdb and include only in-frame sequences with V and J called. Some clones fail to appear in such tables; in the studies checked, an unresolved V gene covers under half of the shortfall, and the cause of the remainder is unknown. The sample profile shows fewer than 70,000 clones; around 80% of them were found once. Of the sample, 2.5% to 3% is held by the ten largest clones. The material was PBMCs, obtained before nivolumab (anti-PD-1) treatment. All receptors derive from a person between 40 and 85 years old with oral cavity squamous cell carcinoma.

The chain couples TRBV2 to TRBJ1-5, with 9 bases matching TRBD1. Germline trimming cut 8 bases from V and 4 bases from J; bases unmatched to any gene: 0. CDR1 and CDR2 from the germline V gene are SNHLY and FYNNEI. The length of the CDR3 is 12 residues. The CDR3 sequence is CASDRGNQPQHF. For the CDR3, the DNA is TGTGCCAGCGACAGGGGGAATCAGCCCCAGCATTTT.

The count of this clone is one. The chain recombines TRBV14 with TRBJ1-6, with no clear D. Trimming took off 5 bases at V and 10 bases at J, with 12 bases between the two ends. The length of the CDR3 is 13 residues. Germline CDR1 and CDR2: SGHDN and FVKESK. CDR3 coding DNA: TGTGCCAGCAGCGTTGACCTTCGATCACCCCTCCACTTT. It encodes CASSVDLRSPLHF. Filled out from reference TRBV14 and TRBJ1-6, the complete variable domain reads EAGVTQFPSHSVIEKGQTVTLRCDPISGHDNLYWYRRVMGKEIKFLLHFVKESKQDESGMPNNRFLAERTGGTYSTLKVQPAELEDSGVYFCASSVDLRSPLHFGNGTRLTVT.

This chain uses TRBV6-5 with TRBJ2-7; D may be TRBD2 (5 bases). V shed 0 bases and J shed 4 bases, with 10 bases lying between them. Germline V lookup: CDR1 MNHEY, CDR2 SVGAGI. This CDR3 spans 14 amino acids. The CDR3: CASSYSDSRYEQYF. For the CDR3, the DNA is TGTGCCAGCAGTTACTCGGACTCGAGGTACGAGCAGTACTTC.

The sample holds one count of this clone. The gene calls are TRBV27 and TRBJ1-6, with TRBD1 matching over 7 bases. Germline trimming cut 3 bases from V and 7 bases from J; bases unmatched to any gene: 15. The CDR3 runs to 18 residues. Germline assignment: CDR1 MNHEY and CDR2 SMNVEV (reference sequence). For the CDR3, the DNA is TGTGCCAGCAGTTTCCATCGACAGGGTAGTTTGTGGAATTCACCCCTCCACTTT. Protein product: CASSFHRQGSLWNSPLHF.

The chain couples TRBV11-2 to TRBJ2-7; the match to TRBD1 covers 8 bases. This CDR3 spans 16 amino acids. V shed 5 bases and J 6 bases; nucleotides not matched to a gene: 15. CDR1 is SGHAT, CDR2 FQNNGV, per germline. CDR3 bases: TGTGCCAGCAGCCTGGGGACAGGATTAAGGTTGAGCGAGCAGTACTTC. It specifies CASSLGTGLRLSEQYF.

The chain links TRBV19 to TRBJ1-2; D might be TRBD1 (5 bases). Trimming took 9 bases from V and 5 from J, leaving 19 bases between them. Germline V CDR1 and CDR2: LNHDA, SQIVND (reference sequence). The length of the CDR3 is 14 residues. The DNA of the CDR3 is TGTGCCAGCAGCCACGGGGGGGACGTTTATGGCTACACCTTC. Translation: CASSHGGDVYGYTF.

The gene calls are TRBV18 and TRBJ1-2, with D tentatively TRBD1 (5 bases). CDR1 and CDR2 from the germline V gene are KGHSH and LQKENI. The ends were cut back, 3 bases at V and 3 bases at J, with 8 bases in the middle. CDR3 length: 13 residues. In DNA form, the CDR3 reads TGTGCCAGCTCACCCCAGGGTGACTATGGCTACACCTTC. Its protein product is CASSPQGDYGYTF.

The J gene is TRBJ2-1, the V gene TRBV7-2, with TRBD2 as a possible D gene (6 bases). The CDR3 covers 16 residues. Per germline, CDR1 SGHTA and CDR2 FQGNSA. V lost 1 base and J 0 bases, leaving 10 bases between the germline ends. The CDR3 reads CASSLGGTNSYNEQFF. The CDR3, as DNA: TGTGCCAGCAGCTTAGGCGGGACCAACTCCTACAATGAGCAGTTCTTC.

This clone was recorded once. The chain is built from TRBV19 and TRBJ2-2; D is perhaps TRBD1 (7 bases). The CDR3 is 16 amino acids. V was pared by 7 bases and J by 3 bases, with 18 bases between. Germline values: CDR1 LNHDA, CDR2 SQIVND (reference sequence). The CDR3 DNA follows: TGTGCCAGTACCACAGGGGCGGGACGCCACACCGGGGAGCTGTTTTTT. This codes for CASTTGAGRHTGELFF. Full variable domain (remainder filled in from reference TRBV19 and TRBJ2-2): DGGITQSPKYLFRKEGQNVTLSCEQNLNHDAMYWYRQDPGQGLRLIYYSQIVNDFQKGDIAEGYSVSREKKESFPLTVTSAQKNPTAFYLCASTTGAGRHTGELFFGEGSRLTVL.

The V and J genes are TRBV4-2 and TRBJ2-7, with 11 positions matching TRBD1. CDR3 size: 15 residues. Losses at the gene ends were 4 bases for V and 6 bases for J; bases not matched to a gene: 8. CDR1 and CDR2 from the germline V gene are LGHNA and YNFKEQ. The CDR3 DNA follows: TGTGCCAGCAGCCCCACCGGGACAGGGGGATCCGAGCAGTACTTC. Amino acids: CASSPTGTGGSEQYF.

V usage is TRBV28 and J usage is TRBJ1-5, with a possible D match to TRBD1 (5 bases). Between the trimmed V and J ends, which lost 4 bases and 3 bases, there was a span of 13 bases. The CDR3 consists of 15 residues. Germline V CDR1 and CDR2: MDHEN, SYDVKM. CDR3 sequence (DNA): TGTGCCAGCAGTTCCCGACAGACCCTCAATCAGCCCCAGCATTTT. Protein sequence: CASSSRQTLNQPQHF.

J is TRBJ2-2 and V is TRBV5-6; 8 bases fit TRBD1. Trimming cost V 4 bases and J 5 bases; bases outside gene matches: 13. CDR3 length equals 17 residues. Per the germline V gene, CDR1 is SGHDT and CDR2 is YYEEEE. The DNA of the CDR3 is TGTGCCAGCAGCCAGACTAAACAGGGGGATGGGACCGGGGAGCTGTTTTTT. This sequence encodes CASSQTKQGDGTGELFF.

The genes are TRBV11-2 and TRBJ2-2; D tentatively fits TRBD1 or TRBD2 (5 bases each). The V gene lost 1 base and the J gene lost 4 bases, with 10 bases spanning the gap. The CDR3 contains 15 residues. Germline CDR1 and CDR2: SGHAT and FQNNGV. The CDR3 nucleotides are TGTGCCAGCAGCTTAGTGGGACCCCGCACCGGGGAGCTGTTTTTT. Its translation: CASSLVGPRTGELFF.

This clone was seen only a few times. This chain links TRBV19 with TRBJ2-1; D is unclear. Trimming stripped 3 bases from V and 6 bases from J, with 12 bases between. The CDR3 consists of 14 residues. CDR1 is LNHDA and CDR2 is SQIVND in the germline V gene (reference sequence). CDR3 sequence (DNA): TGTGCCAGTAGTATCCTCCCAACGACCAATGAGCAGTTCTTC. Its protein product is CASSILPTTNEQFF. Drawing the rest from reference TRBV19 and TRBJ2-1, the complete variable domain is DGGITQSPKYLFRKEGQNVTLSCEQNLNHDAMYWYRQDPGQGLRLIYYSQIVNDFQKGDIAEGYSVSREKKESFPLTVTSAQKNPTAFYLCASSILPTTNEQFFGPGTRLTVL.

This chain links TRBV14 with TRBJ2-5; tentatively, D is TRBD1 (6 bases). The CDR3 has 13 amino acids. CDR1 is SGHDN and CDR2 is FVKESK in the germline V gene. The V end lost 5 bases, the J end lost 2 bases, and 9 bases lay between the germline ends. CDR3 DNA: TGTGCCAGCAGCAACAGGGAACAAGAGACCCAGTACTTC. It is translated as CASSNREQETQYF.

In the case of this clone: This same CDR3 is encoded by further DNA sequences in the sample. The chain carries TRBV2 and TRBJ2-1, with TRBD2 matching 12 bases. CDR1 and CDR2 (germline): SNHLY, FYNNEI. V dropped 5 bases and J dropped 3; count of bases not matched to a gene: 2. The CDR3 totals 15 residues. The CDR3 sequence is CASSLLAGGYNEQFF. The DNA of the CDR3 is TGTGCCAGCAGTTTACTAGCGGGAGGCTACAATGAGCAGTTCTTC.

This clone was recorded once. The chain is built from TRBV6-5 and TRBJ1-5; possibly TRBD1 for D (5 bases). This CDR3 has 15 residues. Germline lookup yields CDR1 MNHEY and CDR2 SVGAGI. Trimming took 8 bases from V and 3 from J, leaving 17 bases between them. The CDR3 region is CASWYSGGNNQPQHF. The CDR3 region has the DNA TGTGCCAGCTGGTATAGTGGGGGTAACAATCAGCCCCAGCATTTT.

The genes are TRBV6-6 and TRBJ2-7; 9 bases match TRBD1. The germline V gene encodes CDR1 MNHNY and CDR2 SVGAGI (reference sequence). The CDR3 totals 14 residues. J lost 4 bases, V lost 6 bases, and 7 bases had no gene match. The chain's CDR3 is CASRSGTGWYEQYF. CDR3 sequence (DNA): TGTGCCAGCAGGTCGGGGACAGGGTGGTACGAGCAGTACTTC.

This clone is medium-sized by share. Other DNA sequences from this sample encode an identical CDR3 as well. V usage is TRBV4-2 and J usage is TRBJ1-1; a possible D gene is TRBD1 (5 bases). Germline V gene data show CDR1 as LGHNA and CDR2 as YNFKEQ. With 3 bases removed from V and 1 base from J, the gap between germline ends came to 6 bases. The CDR3 covers 13 residues. DNA for the CDR3: TGTGCCAGCAGCCAGGACACGAACACTGAAGCTTTCTTT. Translating gives CASSQDTNTEAFF.

This clone was picked up a small number of times. The chain recombines TRBV28 with TRBJ1-1, with D possibly matching TRBD1 (5 bases). V dropped 2 bases and J dropped 5 bases, with 12 bases sitting between them. The CDR3 sequence is 14 residues long. The germline gives CDR1 MDHEN, CDR2 SYDVKM. CDR3 in amino acids: CASSLASRETEAFF. In nucleotides, the CDR3 is TGTGCCAGCAGTTTAGCCTCCAGGGAGACTGAAGCTTTCTTT.

V gene TRBV2 combines with J gene TRBJ2-2; no clear D. The length of the CDR3 is 11 residues. CDR1 is SNHLY, CDR2 FYNNEI, per germline. Trimming took 5 bases from V and 8 from J, leaving 6 bases between them. Here the CDR3 DNA reads TGTGCCAGCAGTTCCTTGGGGGAGCTGTTTTTT. It yields the protein CASSSLGELFF.

V usage is TRBV5-1 and J usage is TRBJ2-1, with D possibly TRBD2 on 6 matching bases. The CDR3 sequence is 14 residues long. The V gene's germline CDR1 is SGHRS and CDR2 YFSETQ. The germline V and J ends were trimmed by 0 bases and 7 bases, with 11 bases remaining between them. CDR3 residues: CASSLEAGRNEQFF. In DNA, the CDR3 is TGCGCCAGCAGCTTGGAAGCAGGGAGGAATGAGCAGTTCTTC. Filled out from reference TRBV5-1 and TRBJ2-1, the complete variable domain reads KAGVTQTPRYLIKTRGQQVTLSCSPISGHRSVSWYQQTPGQGLQFLFEYFSETQRNKGNFPGRFSGRQFSNSRSEMNVSTLELGDSALYLCASSLEAGRNEQFFGPGTRLTVL.

This clone was found a few times. J is TRBJ2-7 and V is TRBV29-1, with D possibly TRBD1 on 5 matching bases. Trimming left V 5 bases short and J 2 bases short, with 10 bases between. The CDR3 runs 12 residues. Germline CDR1 reads SQVTM; CDR2 reads ANQGSEA. The CDR3 bases are TGCAGCGTTAGGCAGGGCCCCTACGAGCAGTACTTC. It specifies CSVRQGPYEQYF.